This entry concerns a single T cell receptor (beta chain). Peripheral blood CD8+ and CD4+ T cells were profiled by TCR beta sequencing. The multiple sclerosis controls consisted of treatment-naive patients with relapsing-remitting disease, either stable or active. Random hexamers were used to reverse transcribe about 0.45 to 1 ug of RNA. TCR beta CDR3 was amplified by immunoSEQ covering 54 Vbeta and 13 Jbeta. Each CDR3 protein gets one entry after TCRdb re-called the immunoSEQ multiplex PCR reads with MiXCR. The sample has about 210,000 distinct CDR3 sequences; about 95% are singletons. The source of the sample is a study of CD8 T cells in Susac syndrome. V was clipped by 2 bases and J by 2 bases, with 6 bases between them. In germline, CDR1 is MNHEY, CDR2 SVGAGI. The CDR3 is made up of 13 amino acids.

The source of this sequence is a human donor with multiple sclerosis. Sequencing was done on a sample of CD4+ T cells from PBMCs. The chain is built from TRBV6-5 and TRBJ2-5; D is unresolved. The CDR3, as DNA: TGTGCCAGCAGTTACATCGCGCAAGAGACCCAGTACTTC. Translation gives CASSYIAQETQYF.